The 14 T cell receptor beta chains given below trace back to one sample, sequenced in a study of OX40 agonist ivuxolimab in advanced cancers. The method behind the library was the immunoSEQ multiplex PCR assay. The immuneACCESS repertoire file appears here via TCRdb, limited to in-frame rearrangements. These files lack a portion of the clones; in checked studies, under half of the deficit traces to unresolved V genes, and the cause of the others is not known. This sample holds tens of thousands of clones; 85% to 95% were observed only once. The top ten hold over 4% of the sample. Sequencing was performed on CD4+ or CD8+ T cells sorted from blood, taken in a trial of the OX40 agonist ivuxolimab. These receptors were collected from an adult with an advanced solid tumor such as melanoma, head and neck, liver or kidney cancer.

The genes are TRBV2 and TRBJ1-2; D unresolved. Germline V gene sequence: CDR1 SNHLY, CDR2 FYNNEI. This CDR3 is built from 15 residues. Deletions cut 4 bases from V and 5 bases from J, with 17 bases between. DNA of the CDR3: TGTGCCAGCAGTGCGTCTCACGGTCGATTTTATGGCTACACCTTC. As protein: CASSASHGRFYGYTF.

To note about this clone: The same CDR3 arises from other DNA sequences in this sample as well. The gene calls are TRBV2 and TRBJ1-1; D might be TRBD1 (5 bases). Germline lookup yields CDR1 SNHLY and CDR2 FYNNEI. V lost 5 bases to trimming and J lost 8 bases, with 18 bases between them. CDR3 length: 14 amino acids. Here the CDR3 reads CASSITGTQTEAFF. CDR3 DNA: TGTGCCAGCAGTATCACCGGGACGCAAACAGAAGCTTTCTTT.

This sequence joins TRBV7-8 and TRBJ2-3; TRBD2 matches 10 bases. Trimming cost V 1 base and J 2 bases; bases outside gene matches: 3. Germline assignment: CDR1 SGHVS and CDR2 FQNEAQ. This CDR3 has 16 residues. CDR3: CASSLGLAGVTDTQYF. In nucleotides, the CDR3 is TGTGCCAGCAGCTTAGGGCTAGCGGGGGTCACAGATACGCAGTATTTT.

The rearrangement joins TRBV6-5 to TRBJ2-6; perhaps TRBD1 as D (6 bases). The ends were cut back, 6 bases at V and 4 bases at J, with 13 bases in the middle. This CDR3 has 15 residues. From germline, CDR1 is MNHEY and CDR2 SVGAGI. The CDR3 sequence is CASSPQGYGANVLTF. CDR3 DNA sequence: TGTGCCAGCAGCCCACAGGGTTACGGGGCCAACGTCCTGACTTTC.

The genes are TRBV5-6 and TRBJ2-7; no clear D gene. Germline CDR1 and CDR2: SGHDT and YYEEEE. This CDR3 comprises 11 residues. Trimming took off 0 bases at V and 4 bases at J, with 2 bases between the two ends. Here the CDR3 reads CASSLGYEQYF. CDR3 sequence (DNA): TGTGCCAGCAGCTTGGGATACGAGCAGTACTTC.

This rearrangement joins TRBV2 to TRBJ2-4; TRBD2 is a possible D gene (5 bases). CDR1 SNHLY and CDR2 FYNNEI come from the germline V gene. V lost 1 base, J lost 3 bases, and 19 bases lay in between. CDR3 length: 18 amino acids. This chain's CDR3 is CASSEEVFSSSRKNIQYF. In DNA form, the CDR3 reads TGTGCCAGCAGTGAAGAGGTATTCAGCTCTAGCCGCAAAAACATTCAGTACTTC.

This chain joins TRBV11-3 and TRBJ2-7, with D unclear. V lost 1 base and J 3 bases, leaving 16 bases between the germline ends. Per germline, CDR1 SGHNT and CDR2 YENEEA. The CDR3 loop spans 16 amino acids. CDR3 DNA: TGTGCCAGCAGCTTAGCAAATGGAGCTGAAGGCTACGAGCAGTACTTC. Amino acid sequence: CASSLANGAEGYEQYF.

A word on this clone: The junction departs from the called germline gene at one end, perhaps through a read error. This chain links TRBV7-7 with TRBJ2-1; 7 bases map to TRBD2. This CDR3 region has 17 residues. CDR1 and CDR2 from the germline V gene are SSHAT and FNYEAQ (reference sequence). The CDR3 loop is CASSLGGLADRDNEQFF. DNA for the CDR3: TGTGCTAGCAGCTTAGGAGGCCTAGCGGACCGGGACAATGAGCAGTTCTTC.

The DNA of the CDR3 is TGTGCCAGTAGTCGACCGGGACAGGGGGTTTACACAGATACGCAGTATTTT. Translation gives CASSRPGQGVYTDTQYF. The chain couples TRBV19 to TRBJ2-3, with 11 bases matching TRBD1. J gave up 2 bases and V 5 bases, and 9 bases lay outside the gene matches. This CDR3 comprises 17 residues. Germline CDR1 LNHDA, CDR2 SQIVND (reference sequence).

This chain connects TRBV28 to TRBJ1-5; D is unclear. Germline V lookup: CDR1 MDHEN, CDR2 SYDVKM. The CDR3 has 14 residues. V dropped 3 bases and J dropped 0 bases, with 6 bases sitting between them. The CDR3 DNA sequence: TGTGCCAGCAGTTTCCTGAATAGCAATCAGCCCCAGCATTTT. The encoded protein is CASSFLNSNQPQHF.

The chain uses TRBV6-5 and TRBJ2-5; D gene unclear. The better agreement between TRBJ2-7 and the DNA end casts doubt on the J call. CDR3 length: 13 residues. CDR1 is MNHEY, CDR2 SVGAGI, per germline. The CDR3 spells CASSYSESYEQYF. The CDR3 region has the DNA TGTGCCAGCAGTTACTCAGAGTCCTACGAGCAGTACTTC.

The CDR3 spells CASSVGGEERGHRETQYF. The CDR3 DNA reads as TGTGCCAGCAGTGTCGGGGGGGAGGAAAGGGGGCATAGGGAGACCCAGTACTTC. The chain uses TRBV6-1 and TRBJ2-5; TRBD2 is a possible D gene (8 bases). The CDR3 loop spans 18 amino acids. CDR1 and CDR2 (germline): MNHNS, SASEGT. V lost 4 bases, J lost 5 bases, and 26 bases lay in between.

The CDR3 protein is CASSQSILLTDTQYF. CDR3 coding DNA: TGTGCCAGCAGTCAAAGCATACTCCTCACAGATACGCAGTATTTT. The V and J genes are TRBV27 and TRBJ2-3; D uncertain. V shed 5 bases and J shed 2 bases, with 14 bases lying between them. Germline CDR1 is MNHEY and CDR2 is SMNVEV (reference sequence). CDR3 size: 15 residues.

This chain joins TRBV10-3 and TRBJ2-3, with 13 nucleotides matching TRBD2. CDR3 length equals 22 residues. Germline values: CDR1 ENHRY, CDR2 SYGVKD. V shed 0 bases and J 1 base; nucleotides not matched to a gene: 16. CDR3: CAISESFVGRTSGRLGTDTQYF. The CDR3 DNA is TGTGCCATCAGTGAGTCGTTTGTGGGACGGACTAGCGGGAGACTTGGCACAGATACGCAGTATTTT.